This T cell receptor (beta chain) originates from a study of regulatory T cells in long-lasting Graves disease (dated by TCRdb to the early 2020s). For the wider study: Newly diagnosed Graves' disease patients had taken antithyroid drugs for less than 3 months. TCR sequencing covered roughly 13 persistent and some 20 newly diagnosed Graves' disease patients, some 33 samples in total. The study was registered as a clinical trial and conducted in China. Persistent Graves' disease patients were compared with newly diagnosed Graves' disease patients by peripheral blood TCR sequencing and RNA sequencing.

This clonotype was observed many times. The antigen this receptor binds is unknown. The record has no base qualities; no much larger clone is one base away. Here is what the overall study found, with its caveats: Compared with newly diagnosed patients, patients with persistent Graves' disease had lower TCR Shannon entropy and fewer highly expanded clones, which suggests clonal expansion. Sequencing and analysis were limited to the TCR beta chain. Because the primary lesion, thyroid tissue, could not be accessed, the study looked at peripheral blood alone. Persistent patients shared more public clonotypes among themselves (more than 2,500) than newly diagnosed patients did (roughly 910). The authors acknowledged the small sample size as a limitation that may reduce accuracy.

The sample's time point label, decoded: newly diagnosed GD, antithyroid drugs for less than 3 months. For both TCR sequencing and RNA sequencing, RNA was extracted from PBMCs using TRIzol. Graves' disease was diagnosed according to American Thyroid Association guidelines. Patients for the study were recruited at an endocrinology department in Xi'an, China. From each patient, about 9.7 milliliters of peripheral blood was collected into an EDTA anticoagulant tube. PBMCs were isolated by Ficoll Paque Plus density gradient separation without further T cell sorting. An Agilent 2100 Bioanalyzer and agarose gel were used to check RNA quality, while a NanoDrop 2000 measured RNA concentration. Libraries were built with multiplex PCR. Sequenced on an Illumina HiSeq 4000. To build TCR beta libraries, CDR3 regions were amplified by Arm-PCR using iRepertoire HTBI primers. Before sequencing, the PCR products underwent gel purification. From the authors' description of their analysis: Across samples, 60 to 80 TRBV and 15 or so TRBJ segments were identified and used for gene usage analysis of CDR3 amino acid clonotypes. COPE and FqMerger were used to merge the filtered high-quality paired reads into contigs. BLAST was used to align contigs to IMGT TRBV, TRBD and TRBJ reference genes, and CDR3 was defined according to IMGT. Any clonotype with a frequency above 0.1% was classified as a highly expanded clone. Repertoire diversity was measured by Shannon entropy, and V-J evenness by the Gini coefficient. A clonotype found in more than one individual was treated as public. TCRdb itself trimmed the public reads at Q25 with fastp, ran MiXCR and retained productive beta chains. Rows matching on CDR3 protein sequence are summarized as one entry with the most common DNA and genes. TCRdb's processing, not the study's, gives the V and J calls here. The sample profile shows a few hundred thousand distinct CDR3 sequences; 20% to 25% of them were found once. The ten largest clones add up to approximately 15% of the sample.

The sequence derives from a female donor with Graves disease. This sample comprised peripheral blood mononuclear cells (PBMCs), obtained at new diagnosis, from a patient treated with antithyroid drugs.

The encoded CDR3 is CASSEPGQANTEAFF. At the DNA level, the sequence is TGTGCCAGCAGTGAACCGGGACAGGCGAACACTGAAGCTTTCTTT. The receptor chain draws on TRBV2 and TRBJ1-1; 8 bases in between match TRBD1. The germline V gene provides CDR1 SNHLY and CDR2 FYNNEI. Trimming removed 2 bases from V and 1 base from J; the gene matches leave 3 bases unexplained. The CDR3 holds 15 amino acids from the cysteine to the phenylalanine. The kept DNA is CDR3 alone, 45 bases in frame from the first base.